This T cell receptor (beta chain) was obtained from a study of molecular identifiers for immune sequencing clone quantification. Germline-derived CDR1 and CDR2 are SGDLS and YYNGEE. The CDR3 extends over 15 amino acids. About this clonotype itself: Being one base from a much bigger clone, this may be a read error.

TCRdb re-called the PCR reads through MiXCR, storing one row per CDR3 protein. Found here are approximately 320,000 distinct CDR3 sequences, roughly 24% of them singletons; the top ten hold roughly 0.7%. Sample: naive CD8+ T cells from blood, with Jurkat cell RNA spiked in. Regarding subset: FACS-sorted CD8+CD4-CCR7+CD45RA+ naive T cells. The chain uses TRBV9 and TRBJ1-5; D perhaps matches TRBD1 (6 bases). The TCR sequence derives from a human donor in good health. Some libraries in this study had Jurkat cell RNA spiked in. CDR3 protein: CASSVDWGADQPQQF. CDR3 nucleotide sequence: TGTGCCAGCAGCGTAGATTGGGGGGCGGATCAGCCCCAGCAGTTT. The full variable domain, rest sourced from reference TRBV9 and TRBJ1-5, is DSGVTQTPKHLITATGQRVTLRCSPRSGDLSVYWYQQSLDQGLQFLIQYYNGEERAKGNILERFSAQQFPDLHSELNLSSLELGDSALYFCASSVDWGADQPQQFGDGTRLSIL.